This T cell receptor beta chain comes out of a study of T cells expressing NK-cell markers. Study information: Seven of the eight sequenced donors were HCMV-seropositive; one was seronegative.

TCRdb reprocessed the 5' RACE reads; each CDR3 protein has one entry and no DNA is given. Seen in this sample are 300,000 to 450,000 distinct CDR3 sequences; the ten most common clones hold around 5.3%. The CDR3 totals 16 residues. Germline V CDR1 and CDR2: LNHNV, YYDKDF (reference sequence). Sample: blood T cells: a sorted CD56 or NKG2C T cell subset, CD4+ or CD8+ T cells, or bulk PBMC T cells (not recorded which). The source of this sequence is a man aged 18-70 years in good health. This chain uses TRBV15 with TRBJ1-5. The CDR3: CATSSTALGKDQPQHF.